This T cell receptor beta chain was identified in a study of CD8 T cells in ankylosing spondylitis. Findings of the study overall: Ankylosing spondylitis blood appeared to be characterized by a TCR beta motif of roughly eight highly homologous variants.

TCRdb re-called the 5' RACE reads through MiXCR, storing one row per CDR3 protein. The repertoire holds some 85,000 distinct CDR3 sequences, with around 8.5% as singletons. V was pared by 0 bases and J by 1 base, with 7 bases between. The CDR3 runs to 14 residues. From germline, CDR1 is DFQATT and CDR2 SNEGSKA (reference sequence). This clonotype was observed a handful of times. Its cognate antigen is unknown. This rearrangement joins TRBV20-1 to TRBJ2-4, with D possibly being TRBD2 (5 bases). The sample consisted of blood, either unsorted or a sorted T cell fraction (not recorded which). The TCR was taken from a male donor with ankylosing spondylitis. The CDR3 loop reads CSARDTGAKNIQYF. In DNA form, the CDR3 reads TGCAGTGCTAGAGATACGGGGGCCAAAAACATTCAGTACTTC.